A selection of T cell receptor beta chains follows, all from one sample in a study of blood T cell repertoires in COVID-19. Sequenced by immunoSEQ multiplex PCR; TCRdb stores in-frame clones only, minus some. The data contain about 210,000 clones, about 83% of them singletons. The sample taken for sequencing was peripheral blood. These receptors originate from a man aged 55 to 70 who had recovered from COVID-19. Each CDR3 is given with its conserved first and last residue. A D gene is named only where the DNA matches it firmly. Clone size is stated in some rows and not others, as once, few, many or a class when expanded.

.	TRBV27	TRBJ1-4	.	TGTGCCAGCAGTATTACGGGATTAACGGAAAAACTGTTTTTT	CASSITGLTEKLFF
.	TRBV27	TRBJ1-1	.	TGTGCCAGCAGTCCTTGGGCAGAAGGGGATGGGGCTTTCTTT	CASSPWAEGDGAFF
.	TRBV19	TRBJ1-2	.	TGTGCCAGTAAAACAGATGGCGGGGGGCCCCGCTATGGCTACACCTTC	CASKTDGGGPRYGYTF
.	TRBV25-1	TRBJ1-2	.	TGTGCCAGCAGTCAAGCAGGGCTTGGCTACACCTTC	CASSQAGLGYTF
.	TRBV5-1	TRBJ2-7	.	TGCGCCAGCAGCTTCGGAGGGGCTAGCTCCTACGAGCAGTACTTC	CASSFGGASSYEQYF
.	TRBV7-6	TRBJ1-5	TRBD1	TGTGCCAGCAGTACAGGGGACAATCAGCCCCAGCATTTT	CASSTGDNQPQHF
.	TRBV5-6	TRBJ1-1	.	TGTGCCAGCAGCTCCGAGGACAGATATTACACTGAAGCTTTCTTT	CASSSEDRYYTEAFF
.	TRBV3-1/TRBV3-2	TRBJ2-7	.	TGTGCCAGCAGCCATGGGAGCTCCTACGAGCAGTACTTC	CASSHGSSYEQYF
.	TRBV28	TRBJ1-3	TRBD1	TGTGCCAGCACCATGGGACAGGGCCCCACCATATATTTT	CASTMGQGPTIYF
.	TRBV19	TRBJ1-3	.	TGTGCCAGCGGGCCCCAGGGGTCGGGAAACACCATATATTTT	CASGPQGSGNTIYF
.	TRBV5-1	TRBJ2-7	.	TGCGCCAGCAGCTTGGTGGGGCCTACCTACGAGCAGTACTTC	CASSLVGPTYEQYF
.	TRBV24-1	TRBJ2-1	TRBD1	TGTGCCACCAGTGGGGGACAGGGGGATTCGTATGAGCAGTTCTTC	CATSGGQGDSYEQFF
.	TRBV6-2/TRBV6-3	TRBJ1-5	.	TGTGCCAGCAGTTGGGCCAATCAGCCCCAGCATTTT	CASSWANQPQHF
.	TRBV9	TRBJ1-2	TRBD1	TGTGCCAGCAGCGTAGCCGCAGGGGGTGGGTATGGCTACACCTTC	CASSVAAGGGYGYTF
.	TRBV30	TRBJ1-6	.	TGTGCCTGGAGTACTTTCCGGGAGAGAAATTCACCCCTCCACTTT	CAWSTFRERNSPLHF
.	TRBV5-1	TRBJ2-5	TRBD2	TGCGCCAGCAGCTACCGACTAGCGGGGGCTGAGACCCAGTACTTC	CASSYRLAGAETQYF
.	TRBV19	TRBJ1-6	.	TGTGCCTGTAGGGGAGGGAATTCACCCCTCCACTTT	CACRGGNSPLHF
.	TRBV6-1	TRBJ2-7	.	TGTGCCAGCAGTGACACAGGGCCCACCTACGAGCAGTACTTC	CASSDTGPTYEQYF
.	TRBV6-6	TRBJ1-2	TRBD1	TGTGCCAGCAGCCGATCCCTCGGGACAGGCCTAGGAAATGGCTACACCTTC	CASSRSLGTGLGNGYTF
few	TRBV24-1	TRBJ2-2	.	TGTGCCACGGAAGAGGACGGGGGTGAGCTGTTTTTT	CATEEDGGELFF
.	TRBV6-6	TRBJ1-5	.	TGTGCCAGCAGTTACTCGCAGGGGCGCGGTCAGCCCCAGCATTTT	CASSYSQGRGQPQHF
.	TRBV5-1	TRBJ2-5	TRBD1	TGCGCCAGCCGCAATACAGGGGGCCGACAGACCCAGTACTTC	CASRNTGGRQTQYF
.	TRBV5-1	TRBJ1-1	.	TGCGCCAGCAGCTTGGGCCCCCGGGAGGTTCGCACTGAAGCTTTCTTT	CASSLGPREVRTEAFF
.	TRBV5-4	TRBJ1-1	.	TGTGCCAGCAGCACGCCGATGACTATAGGGACTGAAGCTTTCTTT	CASSTPMTIGTEAFF
.	TRBV7-2	TRBJ2-7	.	TGTGCCAGCAGCGAGAGATACGAGCAGTACTTC	CASSERYEQYF
.	TRBV7-8	TRBJ2-7	.	TGTGCCAGCACCCTAGGAGGTGTGGCGGCCTACGAGCAGTACTTC	CASTLGGVAAYEQYF
.	TRBV25-1	TRBJ1-6	TRBD1	TGTGCCAGCCGGGGACAGTATAATTCACCCCTCCACTTT	CASRGQYNSPLHF
few	TRBV18	TRBJ2-7	TRBD1	TGTGCCAGCTCACCCCGACAGGGGGCGGTAAGAGAGCAGTACTTC	CASSPRQGAVREQYF
.	TRBV10-3	TRBJ2-3	.	TGTGCCATCAATAAGGCGGGGTGGGGGGATACGCAGTATTTT	CAINKAGWGDTQYF
.	TRBV20-1	TRBJ2-1	.	TGCAGTGCTCGTACTATAAATGAGCAGTTCTTC	CSARTINEQFF
.	TRBV5-4	TRBJ1-3	.	TGTGCCAGCAGCCCCCAGGGCGGTGGAAACACCATATATTTT	CASSPQGGGNTIYF
once	TRBV10-2	TRBJ1-5	TRBD1	TGCGCCAGCAGTGGACAGGGGACGCCTTGGGGCAATCAGCCCCAGCATTTT	CASSGQGTPWGNQPQHF
few	TRBV5-8	TRBJ2-7	TRBD1	TGTGCCAGCAGCCACAGGGGCGGGGAGCAGTACTTC	CASSHRGGEQYF
.	TRBV7-6	TRBJ2-1	.	TGTGCCAGCAGCCTAGGGGGTATAGGGGAAAGCTCCTACAATGAGCAGTTCTTC	CASSLGGIGESSYNEQFF
.	TRBV5-4	TRBJ2-1	TRBD1	TGTGCCAGCAGCCCCGGGACCCAGGGGGTCCATGAGCAGTTCTTC	CASSPGTQGVHEQFF
.	TRBV7-2	TRBJ1-5	TRBD1	TGTGCCAGCAGCTGGGACAGAGGGACTTATAGCAATCAGCCCCAGCATTTT	CASSWDRGTYSNQPQHF
few	TRBV11-3	TRBJ2-1	TRBD1	TGTGCCAGCAGCTTAGACCAGGGCGGGACAGGGAAATACAATGAGCAGTTCTTC	CASSLDQGGTGKYNEQFF
.	TRBV5-8	TRBJ2-5	TRBD1	TGTGCCAGCAGCTTAATGGGACAGGGGGCGGAGACCCAGTACTTC	CASSLMGQGAETQYF
.	TRBV10-1	TRBJ2-3	.	TGCGCCAGCAGTCAAGAAACCAGAAGCACAGATACGCAGTATTTT	CASSQETRSTDTQYF
.	TRBV27	TRBJ2-2	.	TGTGCCCGAGTCTCGTCCGGGGAGCTGTTTTTT	CARVSSGELFF
.	TRBV7-9	TRBJ2-5	TRBD1	TGTGCCAGCAGCCCGGGACAGGGTGAAGAGACCCAGTACTTC	CASSPGQGEETQYF
once	TRBV7-2	TRBJ2-5	TRBD1	TGTGCCAGCAGCTTAGGACAGGGGAACCCGGAGACCCAGTACTTC	CASSLGQGNPETQYF
once	TRBV30	TRBJ2-7	.	TGTGCCTCAAATCAGGGCGGCTACGAGCAGTACTTC	CASNQGGYEQYF
.	TRBV28	TRBJ2-7	.	TGTGCCAGCAGTCTGGGGGGGACACCGACCTACGAGCAGTACTTC	CASSLGGTPTYEQYF
.	TRBV24-1	TRBJ1-5	.	TGTGCCACCAGTCAAGGGGGTCAGCCCCAGCATTTT	CATSQGGQPQHF
.	TRBV9	TRBJ2-3	TRBD1	TGTGCCAGCAGCGTAGAAGGGGGCCGTGGAGATACGCAGTATTTT	CASSVEGGRGDTQYF
.	TRBV15	TRBJ2-7	.	TGTGCCACCAGCAGGGGGGGACAGCTCTCCTACGAGCAGTACTTC	CATSRGGQLSYEQYF
.	TRBV30	TRBJ1-2	.	TGTGCCTGGAGTCCCAGGGGTTTCGACTATGGCTACACCTTC	CAWSPRGFDYGYTF
.	TRBV30	TRBJ1-5	TRBD1	TGTGCCTGGAGTGGGGACAGGGGGCATCAGCCCCAGCATTTT	CAWSGDRGHQPQHF